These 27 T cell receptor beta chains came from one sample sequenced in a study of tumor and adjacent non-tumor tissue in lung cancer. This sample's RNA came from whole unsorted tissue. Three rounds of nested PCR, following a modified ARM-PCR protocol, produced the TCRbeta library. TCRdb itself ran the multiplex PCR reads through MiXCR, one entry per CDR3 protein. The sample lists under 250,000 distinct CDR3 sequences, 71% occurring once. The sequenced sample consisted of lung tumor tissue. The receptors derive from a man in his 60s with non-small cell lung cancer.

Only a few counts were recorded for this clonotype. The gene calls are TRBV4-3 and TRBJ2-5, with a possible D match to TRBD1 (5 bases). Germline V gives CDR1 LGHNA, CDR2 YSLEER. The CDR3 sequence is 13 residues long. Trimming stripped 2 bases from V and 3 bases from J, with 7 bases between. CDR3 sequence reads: CASSQTREETQYF. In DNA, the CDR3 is TGCGCCAGCAGCCAAACCAGGGAAGAGACCCAGTACTTC.

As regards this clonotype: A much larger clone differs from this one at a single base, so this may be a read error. This CDR3 reads CSVEQGNSGAYEQYF. CDR3 nucleotides: TGCAGCGTTGAACAAGGGAATAGCGGAGCCTACGAGCAGTACTTC. The V gene is TRBV29-1, the J gene TRBJ2-7; D possibly corresponds to TRBD2 (6 bases). V gave up 2 bases and J gave up 2 bases, with 16 bases separating them. The V gene's germline CDR1 is SQVTM and CDR2 ANQGSEA. CDR3 size: 15 residues.

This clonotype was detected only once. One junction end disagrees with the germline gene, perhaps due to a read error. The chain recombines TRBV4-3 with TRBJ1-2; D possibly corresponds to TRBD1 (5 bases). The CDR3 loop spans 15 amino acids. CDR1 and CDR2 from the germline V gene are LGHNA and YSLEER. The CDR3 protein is CASSGKTASNHGYTF. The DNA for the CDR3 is TGCGCCAGCAGTGGGAAGACAGCCTCTAACCATGGCTACACCTTC.

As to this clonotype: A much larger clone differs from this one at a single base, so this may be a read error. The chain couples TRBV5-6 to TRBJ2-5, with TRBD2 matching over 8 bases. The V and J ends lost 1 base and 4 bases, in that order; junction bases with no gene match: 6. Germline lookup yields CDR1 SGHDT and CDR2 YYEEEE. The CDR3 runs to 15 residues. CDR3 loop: CASSLLAGRGETQYF. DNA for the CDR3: TGTGCCAGCAGCTTGTTAGCGGGAAGGGGAGAGACCCAGTACTTC.

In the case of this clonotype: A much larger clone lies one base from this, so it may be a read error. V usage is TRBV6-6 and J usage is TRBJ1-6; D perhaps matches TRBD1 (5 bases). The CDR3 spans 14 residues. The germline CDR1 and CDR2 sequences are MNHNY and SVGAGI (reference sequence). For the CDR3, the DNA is TGTGCCAGCAGCCCCGACAGCAATAATTCACCCTTCCACTTT. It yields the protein CASSPDSNNSPFHF.

The CDR3 DNA reads TGTGCCAACATCTTAGTAGAGAATCAGCCCCAGCATTTT. Its translation: CANILVENQPQHF. The chain links TRBV11-2 to TRBJ1-5; no reliable D call. In germline, CDR1 is SGHAT, CDR2 FQNNGV. The length of the CDR3 is 13 residues. V dropped 10 bases and J dropped 4 bases, with 14 bases sitting between them.

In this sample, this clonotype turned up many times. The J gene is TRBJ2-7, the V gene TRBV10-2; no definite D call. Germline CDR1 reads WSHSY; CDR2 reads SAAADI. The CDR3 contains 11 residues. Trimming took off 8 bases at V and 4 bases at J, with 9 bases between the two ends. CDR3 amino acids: CASGPEYEQYF. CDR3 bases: TGCGCCAGCGGCCCAGAGTACGAGCAGTACTTC.

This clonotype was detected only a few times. CDR3: CASSSPGTSGKNEQFF. The CDR3 DNA sequence: TGTGCCAGCAGCTCGCCCGGGACTAGCGGGAAAAATGAGCAGTTCTTC. V is TRBV5-4 and J is TRBJ2-1, with 13 bases aligning to TRBD2. The germline CDR1 and CDR2 sequences are SGHNT and YYREEE (reference sequence). Trimming at V came to 3 bases and at J to 7 bases, leaving 7 bases not matched to a gene. CDR3 size: 16 residues.

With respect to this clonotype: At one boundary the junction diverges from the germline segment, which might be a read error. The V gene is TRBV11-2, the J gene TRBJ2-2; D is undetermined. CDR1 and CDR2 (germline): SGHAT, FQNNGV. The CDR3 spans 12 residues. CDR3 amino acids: CTSSLRVGKLFF. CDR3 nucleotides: TGTACCAGCAGCTTACGGGTCGGTAAGCTGTTTTTT.

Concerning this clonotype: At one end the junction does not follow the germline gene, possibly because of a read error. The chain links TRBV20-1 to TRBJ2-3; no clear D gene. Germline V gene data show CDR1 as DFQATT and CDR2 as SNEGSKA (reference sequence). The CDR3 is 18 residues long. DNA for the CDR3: TGCAGTGATAGACCCAGCCTTACTCCAAATAGGGTAGGAGATACGCAGTATTTT. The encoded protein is CSDRPSLTPNRVGDTQYF.

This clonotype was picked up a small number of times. The DNA for the CDR3 is TGCAGCGTTGCCCCGACCGGGATGGGGACTGAAGCTTTCTTT. Its protein is CSVAPTGMGTEAFF. The gene calls are TRBV29-1 and TRBJ1-1; D remains ambiguous. Germline CDR1 reads SQVTM; CDR2 reads ANQGSEA. V lost 4 bases and J 5 bases, leaving 17 bases between the germline ends. The CDR3 is made up of 14 amino acids.

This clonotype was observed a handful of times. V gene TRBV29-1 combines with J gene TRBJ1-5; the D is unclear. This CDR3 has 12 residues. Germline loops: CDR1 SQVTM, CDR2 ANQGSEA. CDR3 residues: CNAPGFNQPQHF. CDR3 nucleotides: TGCAACGCCCCGGGCTTCAATCAGCCCCAGCATTTT.

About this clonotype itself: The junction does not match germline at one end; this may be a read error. CDR3 coding DNA: TGTGTCAGCAGCTTAGCGGGGGGGCCTGCTGTAAAAGAGCAGTTCTTC. Translated: CVSSLAGGPAVKEQFF. The V gene is TRBV11-2, the J gene TRBJ2-1; 11 nucleotides match TRBD2. Looked up from germline, CDR1 is SGHAT and CDR2 is FQNNGV. The CDR3 is made up of 16 amino acids.

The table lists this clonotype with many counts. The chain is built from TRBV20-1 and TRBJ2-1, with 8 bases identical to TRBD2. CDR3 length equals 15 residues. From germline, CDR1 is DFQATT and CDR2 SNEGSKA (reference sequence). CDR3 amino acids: CSAPARGGERDEQFF. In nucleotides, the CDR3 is TGCAGCGCGCCAGCACGGGGGGGCGAGAGGGATGAGCAGTTCTTC.

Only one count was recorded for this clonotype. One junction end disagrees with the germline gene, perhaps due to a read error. CDR3 protein: CRARETNDNEQFF. In nucleotides, the CDR3 is TGCAGAGCTAGAGAAACGAACGACAATGAGCAGTTCTTC. The chain uses TRBV20-1 and TRBJ2-1; D uncertain. The CDR3 spans 13 residues. Germline V gene data show CDR1 as DFQATT and CDR2 as SNEGSKA (reference sequence).

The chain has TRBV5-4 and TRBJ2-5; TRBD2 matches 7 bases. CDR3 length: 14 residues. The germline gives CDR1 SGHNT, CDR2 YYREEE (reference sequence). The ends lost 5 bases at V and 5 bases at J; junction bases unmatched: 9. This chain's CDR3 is CASSYMGGKETQYF. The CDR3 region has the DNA TGTGCCAGCAGTTACATGGGGGGGAAGGAGACCCAGTACTTC.

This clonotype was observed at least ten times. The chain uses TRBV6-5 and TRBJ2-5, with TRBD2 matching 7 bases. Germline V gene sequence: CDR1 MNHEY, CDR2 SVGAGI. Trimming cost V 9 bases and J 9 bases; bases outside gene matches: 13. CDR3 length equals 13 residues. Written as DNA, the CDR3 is TGTGCCAGTGATACCGGGACCGCGGGGGCCCAGTACTTC. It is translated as CASDTGTAGAQYF.

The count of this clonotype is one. The CDR3 coding sequence is TGCAGCGTTTCAAAGACAGGGGATGGCTACACCTTC. It encodes CSVSKTGDGYTF. This chain connects TRBV29-1 to TRBJ1-2, with 8 nucleotides matching TRBD1. V lost 5 bases and J lost 6; bases outside the gene matches: 5. CDR3 length: 12 amino acids. Looked up from germline, CDR1 is SQVTM and CDR2 is ANQGSEA.

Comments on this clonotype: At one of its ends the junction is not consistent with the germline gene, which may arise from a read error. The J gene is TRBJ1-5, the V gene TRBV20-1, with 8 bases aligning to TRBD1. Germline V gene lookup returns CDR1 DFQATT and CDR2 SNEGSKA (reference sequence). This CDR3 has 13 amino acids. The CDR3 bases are TGCAGTGCCATGACAGGGGCGGGTCAGTCCCAGCATTTT. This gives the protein CSAMTGAGQSQHF.

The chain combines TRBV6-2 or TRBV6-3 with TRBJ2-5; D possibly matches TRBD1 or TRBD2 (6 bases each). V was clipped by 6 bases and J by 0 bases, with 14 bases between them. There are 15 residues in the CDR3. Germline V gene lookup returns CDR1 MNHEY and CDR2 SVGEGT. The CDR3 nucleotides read TGTGCCAGCAGGGGGGGCAGTGGGAACCAAGAGACCCAGTACTTC. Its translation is CASRGGSGNQETQYF.

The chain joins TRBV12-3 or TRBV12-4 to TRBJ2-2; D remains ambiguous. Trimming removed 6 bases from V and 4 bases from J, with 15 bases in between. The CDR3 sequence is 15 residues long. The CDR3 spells CASSTPWWATGELFF. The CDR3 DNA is TGTGCCAGCAGCACTCCCTGGTGGGCCACCGGGGAGCTGTTTTTT.

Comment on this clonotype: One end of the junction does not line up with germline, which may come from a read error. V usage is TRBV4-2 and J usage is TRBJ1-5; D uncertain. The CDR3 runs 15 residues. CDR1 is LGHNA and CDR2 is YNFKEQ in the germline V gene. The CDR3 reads CTSSQDLVSNQPQHF. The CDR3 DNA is TGTACCAGCAGCCAAGATCTTGTCAGCAATCAGCCCCAGCATTTT.

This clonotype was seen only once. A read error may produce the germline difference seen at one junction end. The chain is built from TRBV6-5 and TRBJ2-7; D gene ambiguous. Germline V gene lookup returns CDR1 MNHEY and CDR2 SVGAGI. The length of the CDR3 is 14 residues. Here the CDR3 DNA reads TGTGATAGCAGTTACACGGCTAAGGGCTACGAGCAGTATTTC. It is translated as CDSSYTAKGYEQYF.

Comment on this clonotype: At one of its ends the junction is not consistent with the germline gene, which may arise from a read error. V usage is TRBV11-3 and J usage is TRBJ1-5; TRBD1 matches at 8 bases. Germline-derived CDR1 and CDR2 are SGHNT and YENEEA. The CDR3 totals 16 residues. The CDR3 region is CVSSLDRGQGNQPQHF. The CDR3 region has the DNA TGTGTCAGCAGCTTAGACCGCGGACAGGGCAATCAGCCCCAACATTTT.

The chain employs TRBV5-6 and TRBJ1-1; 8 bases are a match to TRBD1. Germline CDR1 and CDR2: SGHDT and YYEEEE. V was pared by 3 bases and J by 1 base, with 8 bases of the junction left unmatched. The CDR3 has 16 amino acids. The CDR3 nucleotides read TGTGCCAGCAGCTGGGGACAGGCATCGGGGAACACTGAAGCTTTCTTT. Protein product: CASSWGQASGNTEAFF.

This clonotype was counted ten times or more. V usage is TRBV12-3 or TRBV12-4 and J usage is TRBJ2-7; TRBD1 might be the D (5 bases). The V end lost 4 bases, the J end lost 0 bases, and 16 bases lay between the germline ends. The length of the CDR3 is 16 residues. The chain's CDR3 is CASSSMWGTSSYEQYF. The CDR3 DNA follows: TGTGCCAGCAGTTCCATGTGGGGCACAAGCTCCTACGAGCAGTACTTC.

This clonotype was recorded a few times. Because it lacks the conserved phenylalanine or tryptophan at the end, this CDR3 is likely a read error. The CDR3 sequence is CASRGPYSRYNEQFL. Here the CDR3 DNA reads TGTGCCAGTAGGGGACCATATAGCAGATACAATGAGCAGTTCCTC. The gene calls are TRBV28 and TRBJ2-1; D tentatively fits TRBD1 or TRBD2 (5 bases each). Trimming removed 9 bases at V and 4 bases at J, with 19 bases between. Per germline, CDR1 MDHEN and CDR2 SYDVKM. This CDR3 region has 15 residues.